This TCR beta chain was identified in a study of blood T cell repertoires in COVID-19. Study-wide background: In each case, the material was cDNA or gDNA derived from T cells, B-cell-depleted T cells, or PBMCs.

Using immunoSEQ multiplex PCR, the repertoire was profiled, and TCRdb retains in-frame clones only, with some absent. The sample includes 350,000 to 450,000 clones, more than 80% of them seen just once. CDR1 and CDR2 from the germline V gene are SGHNT and YYREEE (reference sequence). The CDR3 totals 15 residues. Trimming removed 4 bases at V and 0 bases at J, with 13 bases between. The J gene is TRBJ1-1, the V gene TRBV5-4; the D gene is possibly TRBD1 (6 bases). The sequence was collected from a man aged 35-49 years with acute or convalescent COVID-19. The sample consisted of peripheral blood. CDR3 sequence: CASSPGGALNTEAFF. CDR3 DNA sequence: TGTGCCAGCAGCCCCGGGGGGGCCCTGAACACTGAAGCTTTCTTT.